The 24 T cell receptor beta chains in this list originate from one sample, sequenced in a study of control samples from healthy donors and cancer patients. TCRdb keeps only in-frame clones here, not all; method: immunoSEQ multiplex PCR. The table records some 22,000 clones, around 80% of them present only once. The sequencing input was PBMCs. These receptors all stem from a man aged 60 to 69 with colorectal cancer.

The count of this clone is one. This chain uses TRBV5-1 with TRBJ1-1; 7 bases fit TRBD1. CDR1 is SGHRS and CDR2 is YFSETQ in the germline V gene. The CDR3 is 13 residues long. Losses at the gene ends were 0 bases for V and 11 bases for J; bases not matched to a gene: 7. CDR3 residues: CASSLGQGGSAFF. The CDR3 nucleotides read TGCGCCAGCAGCTTGGGACAGGGTGGATCGGCTTTCTTT.

The CDR3 DNA reads as TGTGCCAGCAGTTACGACGGGAACACTGAAGCTTTCTTT. Its translation is CASSYDGNTEAFF. The rearrangement uses TRBV11-3 and TRBJ1-1; no firm D call. Germline V gene data show CDR1 as SGHNT and CDR2 as YENEEA. The CDR3 loop spans 13 amino acids. V lost 6 bases and J 1 base, leaving 9 bases between the germline ends.

The chain is built from TRBV4-3 and TRBJ2-4; D gene uncertain. The CDR3 length is 15 residues. V was pared by 0 bases and J by 3 bases, with 9 bases between. The V gene's germline CDR1 is LGHNA and CDR2 YSLEER. CDR3 nucleotide sequence: TGCGCCAGCAGCCAAGAACCCGGGTTCAAAAACATTCAGTACTTC. This gives the protein CASSQEPGFKNIQYF.

V usage is TRBV3-1 (or the pseudogene TRBV3-2) and J usage is TRBJ2-5; the match to TRBD2 covers 7 bases. Germline assignment: CDR1 LGHDT and CDR2 YNNKEL (reference sequence). V lost 5 bases and J lost 1; bases outside the gene matches: 4. The CDR3 extends over 14 amino acids. CDR3 DNA: TGTGCCAGCAGCGGGGAGCGGGGCCAAGAGACCCAGTACTTC. This translates into CASSGERGQETQYF.

Here the CDR3 DNA reads TGTGCCAGCAGCCCAGGGGGCCTACCCACAGATACGCAGTATTTT. Translating it yields CASSPGGLPTDTQYF. The chain carries TRBV11-3 and TRBJ2-3, with 8 bases that match TRBD1. This CDR3 has 15 residues. In germline, CDR1 is SGHNT, CDR2 YENEEA. The trim removed 5 bases at V and 2 bases at J, leaving 6 bases unmatched.

The V and J genes are TRBV3-1 (or the pseudogene TRBV3-2) and TRBJ1-1; D is possibly TRBD1 (5 bases). This CDR3 contains 13 residues. The V and J ends lost 4 bases and 11 bases respectively, with 17 bases between them. Germline assignment: CDR1 LGHDT and CDR2 YNNKEL (reference sequence). CDR3 bases: TGTGCCAGCAGCCGAATTTCGCAGGGCGACGCTTTCTTT. Translating it yields CASSRISQGDAFF.

This clone was detected a few times. V and J are TRBV10-3 and TRBJ1-5; no firm D call. The V gene's germline CDR1 is ENHRY and CDR2 SYGVKD. This CDR3 is 15 amino acids long. Trimming took off 2 bases at V and 1 base at J, with 9 bases between the two ends. CDR3 nucleotide sequence: TGTGCCATCAGTGAGACCACTAGAAGCAATCAGCCCCAGCATTTT. Its translation is CAISETTRSNQPQHF.

This chain links TRBV19 with TRBJ1-3; unclear D gene. Trimming left V 6 bases short and J 1 base short, with 10 bases between. This CDR3 spans 14 amino acids. Germline CDR1 reads LNHDA; CDR2 reads SQIVND (reference sequence). For the CDR3, the DNA is TGTGCCAGTAGCACAGCAATGTCTGGAAACACCATATATTTT. It specifies CASSTAMSGNTIYF.

This clone was seen a single time. The chain carries TRBV7-8 and TRBJ1-1; the D is unclear. The CDR3 covers 13 residues. Trimming removed 5 bases from V and 2 bases from J, with 9 bases in between. CDR1 and CDR2 (germline): SGHVS, FQNEAQ. The CDR3 loop is CASSKFRNTEAFF. The DNA for the CDR3 is TGTGCCAGCAGCAAATTCAGAAACACTGAAGCTTTCTTT.

This chain uses TRBV6-1 with TRBJ1-4; no definite D call. Germline V CDR1 and CDR2: MNHNS, SASEGT. The CDR3 sequence is 16 residues long. V gave up 0 bases and J gave up 0 bases, with 8 bases separating them. CDR3 residues: CASSEAYGSTNEKLFF. The CDR3, as DNA: TGTGCCAGCAGTGAAGCCTACGGATCAACTAATGAAAAACTGTTTTTT.

The CDR3 loop is CSAHLYNEQFF. The CDR3 DNA reads as TGCAGTGCTCACCTTTACAATGAGCAGTTCTTC. The chain is built from TRBV20-1 and TRBJ2-1; D not resolved. The CDR3 runs to 11 residues. Per the germline V gene, CDR1 is DFQATT and CDR2 is SNEGSKA (reference sequence). V lost 5 bases, J lost 4 bases, and 6 bases lay in between.

The CDR3 nucleotides are TGTGCCAGCAGTTTTACAGGGGCGAACTATGGCTACACCTTC. It is translated as CASSFTGANYGYTF. V and J are TRBV6-5 and TRBJ1-2, with 7 nucleotides matching TRBD1. The CDR3 extends over 14 amino acids. CDR1 is MNHEY and CDR2 is SVGAGI in the germline V gene. J lost 2 bases, V lost 4 bases, and 4 bases had no gene match.

The CDR3 loop reads CASSQEAGGRSSYNEQFF. CDR3 DNA sequence: TGCGCCAGCAGCCAAGAAGCGGGGGGAAGGAGCTCCTACAATGAGCAGTTCTTC. The V call is TRBV4-3, the J call TRBJ2-1, with 9 bases identical to TRBD2. The junction had 6 bases not matched to a gene; V was cut back by 0 bases and J by 0 bases. The CDR3 is 18 residues long. Germline V CDR1 and CDR2: LGHNA, YSLEER.

The J gene is TRBJ1-1, the V gene TRBV10-1; 7 bases match TRBD1. Germline CDR1 is WNHNN and CDR2 is SYGVQD (reference sequence). The CDR3 has 14 amino acids. The trim removed 3 bases at V and 4 bases at J, leaving 5 bases unmatched. CDR3 protein: CASSEQGLGTEAFF. CDR3 in DNA: TGCGCCAGCAGTGAACAGGGGCTGGGCACTGAAGCTTTCTTT.

This chain links TRBV4-2 with TRBJ1-1; TRBD1 might be the D (5 bases). The CDR3 is 13 residues long. CDR1 is LGHNA and CDR2 is YNFKEQ in the germline V gene. Trimming removed 0 bases from V and 11 bases from J, with 13 bases in between. The chain's CDR3 is CASSQDIQGTAFF. The DNA of the CDR3 is TGTGCCAGCAGCCAAGATATCCAGGGTACGGCTTTCTTT.

The V gene is TRBV4-3, the J gene TRBJ2-5, with D perhaps matching TRBD1 (5 bases). The V and J ends lost 0 bases and 3 bases respectively, with 5 bases between them. The CDR3 runs to 13 residues. Per the germline V gene, CDR1 is LGHNA and CDR2 is YSLEER. The CDR3 spells CASSQDREETQYF. CDR3 nucleotides: TGCGCCAGCAGCCAAGACAGGGAAGAGACCCAGTACTTC.

This clone has just a few counts. DNA for the CDR3: TGTGCCAGCAGCCCGGGACAGTCATACGAGCAGTACTTC. Residues: CASSPGQSYEQYF. This chain connects TRBV27 to TRBJ2-7; 7 positions agree with TRBD1. With 6 bases clipped from V and 4 bases from J, the junction kept 6 bases outside the gene matches. This CDR3 is built from 13 residues. From germline, CDR1 is MNHEY and CDR2 SMNVEV (reference sequence).

This chain joins TRBV5-1 and TRBJ2-6; D is ambiguous. The CDR3 sequence is 17 residues long. CDR1 and CDR2 from the germline V gene are SGHRS and YFSETQ. Trimming removed 0 bases at V and 4 bases at J, with 14 bases between. The CDR3 DNA reads TGCGCCAGCAGCTTGGCCGTTGTGCGTACAGGGGCCAACGTCCTGACTTTC. Translation: CASSLAVVRTGANVLTF.

This chain links TRBV3-1 (or the pseudogene TRBV3-2) with TRBJ2-1, with 11 positions matching TRBD2. The V gene end was trimmed by 7 bases and the J gene end by 11 bases; junction bases not matched to a gene: 7. Germline-derived CDR1 and CDR2 are LGHDT and YNNKEL (reference sequence). This CDR3 has 13 residues. CDR3 amino acids: CASTSGGLQKQFF. DNA of the CDR3: TGTGCCAGCACTAGCGGGGGGCTACAGAAGCAGTTCTTC.

The chain recombines TRBV7-9 with TRBJ1-1; 7 bases agree with TRBD1. The V gene's germline CDR1 is SEHNR and CDR2 FQNEAQ (reference sequence). V dropped 5 bases and J dropped 1; count of bases not matched to a gene: 10. The CDR3 has 16 amino acids. CDR3 in DNA: TGTGCCAGCAGCCCGCCAACAGGGGCCCCGAACACTGAAGCTTTCTTT. It specifies CASSPPTGAPNTEAFF.

This chain links TRBV5-8 with TRBJ1-1; D uncertain. The germline CDR1 and CDR2 sequences are SGHTS and YDEGEE. Between the trimmed V and J ends, which lost 1 base and 2 bases, there was a span of 9 bases. The CDR3 is made up of 14 amino acids. The CDR3 sequence: CASSLRPSNTEAFF. Written as DNA, the CDR3 is TGTGCCAGCAGCTTGCGGCCATCAAACACTGAAGCTTTCTTT. Drawing the rest from reference TRBV5-8 and TRBJ1-1, the complete variable domain is EAGVTQSPTHLIKTRGQQATLRCSPISGHTSVYWYQQALGLGLQFLLWYDEGEERNRGNFPPRFSGRQFPNYSSELNVNALELEDSALYLCASSLRPSNTEAFFGQGTRLTVV.

The chain employs TRBV7-2 and TRBJ1-1; D gene uncertain. The CDR3 runs 13 residues. CDR1 is SGHTA, CDR2 FQGNSA, per germline. Trimming pared 2 bases from V and 3 bases from J, leaving 7 bases between. This CDR3 reads CASSLQAYTEAFF. DNA for the CDR3: TGTGCCAGCAGCTTACAGGCCTACACTGAAGCTTTCTTT. Variable domain in full (rest from reference TRBV7-2 and TRBJ1-1): GAGVSQSPSNKVTEKGKDVELRCDPISGHTALYWYRQSLGQGLEFLIYFQGNSAPDKSGLPSDRFSAERTGGSVSTLTIQRTQQEDSAVYLCASSLQAYTEAFFGQGTRLTVV.

This clone was counted once. The genes are TRBV30 and TRBJ1-2; a possible D gene is TRBD1 (5 bases). The CDR3 spans 13 residues. Germline CDR1 reads GTSNPN; CDR2 reads SVGIG (reference sequence). The ends were cut back, 0 bases at V and 3 bases at J, with 8 bases in the middle. The CDR3: CAWSVQGYYGYTF. DNA of the CDR3: TGTGCCTGGAGTGTCCAGGGATACTATGGCTACACCTTC.

V and J are TRBV6-5 and TRBJ2-6; D is unresolved. The germline V gene encodes CDR1 MNHEY and CDR2 SVGAGI. V lost 6 bases to trimming and J lost 2 bases, with 11 bases between them. The CDR3 extends over 15 amino acids. CDR3 sequence: CASSLGFTGANVLTF. The CDR3 DNA reads as TGTGCCAGCAGCCTAGGGTTCACTGGGGCCAACGTCCTGACTTTC.